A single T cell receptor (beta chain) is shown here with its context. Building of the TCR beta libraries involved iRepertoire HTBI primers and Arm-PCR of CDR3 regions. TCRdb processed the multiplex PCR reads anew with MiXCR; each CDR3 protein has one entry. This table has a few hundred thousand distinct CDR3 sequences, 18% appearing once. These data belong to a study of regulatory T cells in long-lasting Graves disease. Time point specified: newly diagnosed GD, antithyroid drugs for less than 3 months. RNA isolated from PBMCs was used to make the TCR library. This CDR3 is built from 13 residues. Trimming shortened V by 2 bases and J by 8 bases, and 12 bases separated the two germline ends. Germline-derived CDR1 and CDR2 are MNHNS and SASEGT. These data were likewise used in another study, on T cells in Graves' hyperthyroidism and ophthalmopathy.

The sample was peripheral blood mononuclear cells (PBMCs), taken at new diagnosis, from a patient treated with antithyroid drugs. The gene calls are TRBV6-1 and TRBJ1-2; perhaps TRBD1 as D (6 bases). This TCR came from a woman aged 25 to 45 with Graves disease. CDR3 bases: TGTGCCAGCAGTGAAAGGGGGGGGATAGGCTACACCTTC. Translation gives CASSERGGIGYTF.